Listed below are T cell receptor beta chains from one sample, sequenced in a study of blood T cell repertoires in COVID-19. Measured with immunoSEQ multiplex PCR; TCRdb has only the in-frame clones, and not every one. The table lists roughly 200,000 clones, around 82% of them singletons. Sequenced input: peripheral blood. The receptors here all came from a man aged 40-50 years with active or convalescent COVID-19. CDR3s include the opening cysteine and the closing phenylalanine or tryptophan. Each record gives: clone size, V gene, D gene, J gene, CDR3 DNA, CDR3 protein. The D gene is left open where the match is weak. Some rows mark clone size as missing; the rest say once, few, many or name a class of expanded clone.

NA,TRBV29-1,NA,TRBJ1-1,TGCAGCGTTGACAGGAAGATGAACACTGAAGCTTTCTTT,CSVDRKMNTEAFF
NA,TRBV6-6,NA,TRBJ1-1,TGTGCCAGCAGGGACAGAGAAGCTTTCTTT,CASRDREAFF
NA,TRBV27,NA,TRBJ1-1,TGTGCCAGCAGTTTCTTTGGGGCGAACACTGAAGCTTTCTTT,CASSFFGANTEAFF
NA,TRBV2,TRBD1,TRBJ2-2,TGTGCCAGCAGTCGACAGGGGGGTTTTTCAGGGGAGCTGTTTTTT,CASSRQGGFSGELFF
NA,TRBV12-3/TRBV12-4,NA,TRBJ1-1,TGTGCCAGCAGTTTCCCCGGGACTGAAGCTTTCTTT,CASSFPGTEAFF
NA,TRBV2,NA,TRBJ2-1,TGTGCCAGCTCAGTCGGACAATACAATGAGCAGTTCTTC,CASSVGQYNEQFF
once,TRBV14,TRBD1,TRBJ1-2,TGTGCCAGCAGCCAAGGGATGGGACAGCTTAACTATGGCTACACCTTC,CASSQGMGQLNYGYTF
NA,TRBV5-1,NA,TRBJ2-3,TGCGCCAGCAGCTTGGGGGCCGCCGGGGTTTTAGTTACGCAGTATTTT,CASSLGAAGVLVTQYF
NA,TRBV27,NA,TRBJ2-3,TGTGCCAGCAGCCCAATAACAGGGTTGAAGACAGATACGCAGTATTTT,CASSPITGLKTDTQYF
few,TRBV5-1,NA,TRBJ2-7,TGCGCCAGCAGCTTCTCAGCGGGTGGCGGGACGTCCTACGAGCAGTACTTC,CASSFSAGGGTSYEQYF
NA,TRBV18,TRBD1,TRBJ1-1,TGTGCCAGCTCACCGGGACAGAGACCCAGTGAAGCTTTCTTT,CASSPGQRPSEAFF
NA,TRBV5-6,TRBD1,TRBJ2-7,TGTGCCAGCAGCCATAGACAGGGGTCCTACGAGCAGTACTTC,CASSHRQGSYEQYF
NA,TRBV6-5,NA,TRBJ2-2,TGTGCCAGCAGTCAGGGAACCGGGGAGCTGTTTTTT,CASSQGTGELFF
NA,TRBV11-3,TRBD1,TRBJ1-1,TGTGCCAGCAGCTCTAGACAGGGTTTGGCTGAAGCTTTCTTT,CASSSRQGLAEAFF
NA,TRBV5-1,NA,TRBJ1-2,TGCGCCAGCAGCTCACCCCAGGGGTCCTATGGCTACACCTTC,CASSSPQGSYGYTF
few,TRBV7-2,TRBD2,TRBJ2-2,TGTGCCAGCAGCTTACGGCAAGCGGGAGACACCGGGGAGCTGTTTTTT,CASSLRQAGDTGELFF
NA,TRBV2,NA,TRBJ2-7,TGTGCCAGCAGTGCAGAAGCGGGCTACTCCTACGAGCAGTACTTC,CASSAEAGYSYEQYF
NA,TRBV27,TRBD1,TRBJ1-6,TGTGCCAGCAGCGCAGGGGGATCGAGACCCCTCCACTTT,CASSAGGSRPLHF
NA,TRBV4-1,TRBD1,TRBJ1-1,TGCGCCAGCAGCCAACTGACAGGGGGTGGCACTGAAGCTTTCTTT,CASSQLTGGGTEAFF
NA,TRBV3-1/TRBV3-2,TRBD1,TRBJ1-4,TGTGCCAGCAGCCAAGGGGTTTGGGACAGAAATGAAAAACTGTTTTTT,CASSQGVWDRNEKLFF
few,TRBV9,TRBD2,TRBJ2-7,TGTGCCAGCAGCGTAGCGACTAGCGGGTACGAGCAGTACTTC,CASSVATSGYEQYF
NA,TRBV30,NA,TRBJ1-2,TGTGCCTGGAGCCCGGGAGAATCTATCTATGGCTACACCTTC,CAWSPGESIYGYTF
few,TRBV14,TRBD1,TRBJ1-2,TGTGCCAGCAGCCGCGACAGGGTTGGCTACACCTTC,CASSRDRVGYTF
NA,TRBV7-9,TRBD2,TRBJ2-5,TGTGCCAGCAGCCGTCAGAATACGGCGGGGGGCCAAGAGACCCAGTACTTC,CASSRQNTAGGQETQYF
NA,TRBV28,NA,TRBJ1-2,TGTGCCAGCAGTAGACCTGGGGGCAGCTATGGCTACACCTTC,CASSRPGGSYGYTF
few,TRBV30,TRBD1,TRBJ1-5,TGTGCCTGGAGTGAAAGTCCGGGACAGAGGAACGCGGGTCGCAATCAGCCCCAGCATTTT,CAWSESPGQRNAGRNQPQHF
NA,TRBV11-2,TRBD1,TRBJ1-2,TGTGCCAGCAGCTCGGGACAGGGGGTCGAAGGCTACACCTTC,CASSSGQGVEGYTF